This TCR beta chain stems from a study of blood T cell repertoires in COVID-19. Study at large: T cells, B-cell-depleted T cells, or PBMCs provided the cDNA or gDNA that served as material.

The CDR3 runs 15 residues. From germline, CDR1 is MGHRA and CDR2 YSYEKL. V lost 0 bases, J lost 8 bases, and 14 bases lay in between. This clone was recorded a few times. Clones were read by immunoSEQ multiplex PCR, and TCRdb kept only the in-frame ones, dropping some. The sample carries over 250,000 clones, 87% recorded once. The chain couples TRBV4-1 to TRBJ1-5; D remains unclear. The TCR originated in a woman in her thirties or forties who had recovered from COVID-19. The specimen sequenced was peripheral blood. The CDR3, as DNA: TGCGCCAGCAGCCAAGATGGAGGCGAATGGGAGCCCCAGCATTTT. This gives the protein CASSQDGGEWEPQHF.